Below are 4 T cell receptor beta chains sequenced from a single sample in a study of shared clonotypes between healthy human individuals. The data were produced by immunoSEQ multiplex PCR, yet TCRdb's version contains in-frame clones alone and is incomplete. The sample includes roughly 1,000,000 clones, around 82% of them seen just once. The sample taken for sequencing was memory CD4+ T cells from PBMCs. The subset here: CD45RA-negative fraction. The source of these receptors is a man between 18 and 35 years old in good health. Some clones in this sample may be carry-over from other donors' samples.

The CDR3 loop is CASSLKGGVGETQYF. The CDR3 DNA sequence: TGTGCCAGCAGCCTTAAGGGAGGAGTGGGGGAGACCCAGTACTTC. This chain connects TRBV6-5 to TRBJ2-5, with D perhaps matching TRBD2 (6 bases). Germline V gene sequence: CDR1 MNHEY, CDR2 SVGAGI. Deletions cut 6 bases from V and 5 bases from J, with 19 bases between. The CDR3 has 15 residues.

Points on this clone: Additional DNA sequences in this sample encode the identical CDR3. The chain joins TRBV11-3 to TRBJ1-1; D gene ambiguous. Trimming shortened V by 0 bases and J by 4 bases, and 6 bases separated the two germline ends. Germline loops: CDR1 SGHNT, CDR2 YENEEA. The CDR3 is 13 amino acids. The CDR3 region is CASSLESGTEAFF. CDR3 sequence (DNA): TGTGCCAGCAGCTTAGAGTCCGGCACTGAAGCTTTCTTT.

The genes are TRBV28 and TRBJ1-2, with 8 bases matching TRBD1. The V and J ends lost 6 bases and 4 bases, in that order; junction bases with no gene match: 13. The CDR3 extends over 16 amino acids. Germline-derived CDR1 and CDR2 are MDHEN and SYDVKM. The DNA for the CDR3 is TGTGCCAGCAGAAAGACAGGGGAAATTACGTCCTATGGCTACACCTTC. Amino acid sequence: CASRKTGEITSYGYTF.

The rearrangement joins TRBV11-3 to TRBJ2-7, with 9 positions matching TRBD2. Germline CDR1 SGHNT, CDR2 YENEEA. V was pared by 1 base and J by 4 bases, with 5 bases of the junction left unmatched. This CDR3 spans 15 amino acids. The DNA for the CDR3 is TGTGCCAGCAGCTTAGGCACTAGCGGGTATTACGAGCAGTACTTC. Translation gives CASSLGTSGYYEQYF. Using reference TRBV11-3 and TRBJ2-7 for the parts outside the CDR3, the full variable domain is EAGVVQSPRYKIIEKKQPVAFWCNPISGHNTLYWYLQNLGQGPELLIRYENEEAVDDSQLPKDRFSAERLKGVDSTLKIQPAELGDSAVYLCASSLGTSGYYEQYFGPGTRLTVT.